The entry that follows covers one T cell receptor (beta chain) sequence. In the original processing: The authors estimated nucleated cell counts from reference gene primer amplification. The table came from immunoSEQ multiplex PCR; TCRdb's copy has only in-frame clones and leaves some out. V, J and clone size are those of that table, while D and trimming were read from the DNA. The sample has over 85,000 clones, about four fifths seen once. Germline lookup yields CDR1 SEHNR and CDR2 FQNEAQ (reference sequence). CDR3 length: 15 residues. With 6 bases clipped from V and 4 bases from J, the junction kept 10 bases outside the gene matches. The data belong to a study of blood T cell repertoires in COVID-19. Study overall: There were acute and convalescent COVID-19 samples, and they came from the United States, Italy and Spain.

Input material: peripheral blood. This TCR came from a human donor in a cohort sampled during active COVID-19. The chain couples TRBV7-9 to TRBJ1-1, with TRBD1 identical over 8 bases. CDR3 in amino acids: CASSTRQGSVTEAFF. CDR3 coding DNA: TGTGCCAGCAGTACTCGACAGGGGAGCGTCACTGAAGCTTTCTTT.